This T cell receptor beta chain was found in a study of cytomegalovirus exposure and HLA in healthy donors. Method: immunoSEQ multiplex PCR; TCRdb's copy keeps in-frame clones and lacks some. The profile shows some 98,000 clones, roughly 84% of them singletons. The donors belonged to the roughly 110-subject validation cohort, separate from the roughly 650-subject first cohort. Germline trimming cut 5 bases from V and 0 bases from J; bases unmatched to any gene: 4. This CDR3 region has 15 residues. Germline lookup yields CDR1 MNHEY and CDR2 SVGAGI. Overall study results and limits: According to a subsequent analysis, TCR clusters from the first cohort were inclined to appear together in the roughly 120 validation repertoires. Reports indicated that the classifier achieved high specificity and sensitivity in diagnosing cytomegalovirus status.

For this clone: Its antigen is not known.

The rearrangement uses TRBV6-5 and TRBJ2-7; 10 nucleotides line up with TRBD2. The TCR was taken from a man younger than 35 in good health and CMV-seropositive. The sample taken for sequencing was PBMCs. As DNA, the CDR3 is TGTGCCAGCAGTCGAGCTAGCGGGAGCTCCTACGAGCAGTACTTC. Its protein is CASSRASGSSYEQYF.